Listed here are 7 T cell receptor beta chains from one sample, sequenced in a study of T cells in Graves' hyperthyroidism and ophthalmopathy. Using RNA transcripts as the source, TCR beta CDR3 regions were amplified. TCR CDR3 underwent first-round RT-PCR with the HTBI primer set. TCRdb re-called the multiplex PCR reads through MiXCR, storing one row per CDR3 protein. The sample gives about 530,000 distinct CDR3 sequences, over 15% of which show up once; 15% to 20% is in the top ten. The sequenced sample consisted of blood. Source of these receptors: a woman younger than 30 with Graves' ophthalmopathy.

The rearrangement joins TRBV15 to TRBJ1-5; D gene ambiguous. The CDR3 has 13 residues. V lost 3 bases to trimming and J lost 2 bases, with 5 bases between them. In germline, CDR1 is LNHNV, CDR2 YYDKDF (reference sequence). The CDR3 here is CATSSGGNQPQHF. CDR3 sequence (DNA): TGTGCCACCAGCAGTGGGGGCAATCAGCCCCAGCATTTT.

This clonotype appeared many times. This chain links TRBV20-1 with TRBJ2-7, with D perhaps matching TRBD1 (6 bases). Germline CDR1 reads DFQATT; CDR2 reads SNEGSKA (reference sequence). Deletions cut 0 bases from V and 4 bases from J, with 13 bases between. There are 14 residues in the CDR3. DNA of the CDR3: TGCAGTGCTAGAGAAGGGGGACGGACTTACGAGCAGTACTTC. It is translated as CSAREGGRTYEQYF.

In this sample, this clonotype turned up once. This chain joins TRBV15 and TRBJ2-1; the match to TRBD2 covers 7 bases. This CDR3 region has 14 residues. With V trimmed by 1 base and J by 10 bases, 7 bases remained unmatched. Looked up from germline, CDR1 is LNHNV and CDR2 is YYDKDF (reference sequence). CDR3 in DNA: TGTGCCACCAGCAGAGTGGGGGGGGGGGGGGAGCAGTTCTTC. This codes for CATSRVGGGGEQFF. The full variable domain, its missing parts supplied by reference TRBV15 and TRBJ2-1, is DAMVIQNPRYQVTQFGKPVTLSCSQTLNHNVMYWYQQKSSQAPKLLFHYYDKDFNNEADTPDNFQSRRPNTSFCFLDIRSPGLGDTAMYLCATSRVGGGGEQFFGPGTRLTVL.

The sample holds many counts of this clonotype. The V and J genes are TRBV2 and TRBJ2-7; no clear D gene. The CDR3 is 11 amino acids. V dropped 7 bases and J dropped 1 base, with 5 bases sitting between them. CDR1 is SNHLY and CDR2 is FYNNEI in the germline V gene. The CDR3 spells CASTTSYEQYF. The CDR3 DNA follows: TGTGCCAGCACGACTTCCTACGAGCAGTACTTC.

The table lists this clonotype with many counts. The genes are TRBV7-2 and TRBJ2-5; D unresolved. The CDR3 is 15 amino acids. In germline, CDR1 is SGHTA, CDR2 FQGNSA. Trimming cost V 4 bases and J 0 bases, with 12 bases left between them. The CDR3 is CASSSNNKYQETQYF. In nucleotides, the CDR3 is TGTGCCAGCAGCTCCAACAACAAGTACCAAGAGACCCAGTACTTC.

This clonotype was recorded a few times. The chain carries TRBV28 and TRBJ1-2; 8 positions match TRBD1. Germline loops: CDR1 MDHEN, CDR2 SYDVKM. The J segment lost 4 bases and the V segment lost 3 bases, leaving 13 bases of the junction unmatched. The CDR3 sequence is 17 residues long. In DNA, the CDR3 is TGTGCCAGCAGTTTTAACGCAGGGGGCCAGCGCGTCTATGGCTACACCTTC. The encoded protein is CASSFNAGGQRVYGYTF.

This clonotype was counted many times. This rearrangement joins TRBV5-1 to TRBJ2-1; TRBD2 might be the D (5 bases). V was shortened by 3 bases and J by 6 bases, with 10 bases between the two germline ends. Germline loops: CDR1 SGHRS, CDR2 YFSETQ. This CDR3 contains 13 residues. CDR3 sequence reads: CASSSTSGNEQFF. The CDR3 DNA is TGCGCCAGCAGCTCCACTAGTGGCAATGAGCAGTTCTTC.